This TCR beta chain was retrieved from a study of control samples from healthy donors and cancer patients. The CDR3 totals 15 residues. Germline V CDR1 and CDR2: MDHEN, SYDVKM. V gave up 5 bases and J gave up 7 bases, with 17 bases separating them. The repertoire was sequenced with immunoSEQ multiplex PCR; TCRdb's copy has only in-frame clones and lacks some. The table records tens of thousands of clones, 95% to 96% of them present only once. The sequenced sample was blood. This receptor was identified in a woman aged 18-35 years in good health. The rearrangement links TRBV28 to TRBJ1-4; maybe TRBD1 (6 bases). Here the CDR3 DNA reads TGTGCCAGCAGTCAGGTCCCCGCGACAGGTGAAAAACTGTTTTTT. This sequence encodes CASSQVPATGEKLFF.